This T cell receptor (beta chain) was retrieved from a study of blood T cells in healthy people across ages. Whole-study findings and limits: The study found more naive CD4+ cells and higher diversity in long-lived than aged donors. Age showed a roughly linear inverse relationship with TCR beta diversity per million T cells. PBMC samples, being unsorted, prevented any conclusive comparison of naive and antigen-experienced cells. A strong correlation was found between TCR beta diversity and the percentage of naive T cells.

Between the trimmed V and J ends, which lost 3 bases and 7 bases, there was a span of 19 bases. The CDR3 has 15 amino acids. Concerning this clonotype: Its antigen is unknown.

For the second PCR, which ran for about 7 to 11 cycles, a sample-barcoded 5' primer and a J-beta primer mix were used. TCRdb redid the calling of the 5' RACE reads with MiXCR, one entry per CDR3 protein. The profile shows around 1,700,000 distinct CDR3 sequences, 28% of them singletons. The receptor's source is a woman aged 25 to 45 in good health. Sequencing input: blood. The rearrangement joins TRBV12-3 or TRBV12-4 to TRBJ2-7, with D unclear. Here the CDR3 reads CASSFSMSSYNEQYF. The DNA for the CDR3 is TGTGCCAGCAGTTTTTCGATGAGCTCCTACAATGAGCAGTACTTC.